These 21 T cell receptor beta chains share one sample of origin, sequenced in a study of blood T cell repertoires in COVID-19. The protocol was immunoSEQ multiplex PCR, while the TCRdb copy is restricted to in-frame clones and leaves out a portion. Among about 210,000 clones listed, approximately 85% were seen once. Sequencing was carried out using peripheral blood. The source of these receptors is a man aged 50 to 60 with COVID-19, enrolled during active disease.

This clone was seen only once. The chain links TRBV28 to TRBJ1-5, with D unresolved. Germline lookup yields CDR1 MDHEN and CDR2 SYDVKM. The V and J ends lost 4 bases and 3 bases respectively, with 10 bases between them. The CDR3 has 14 residues. The CDR3, as DNA: TGTGCCAGCAGTTACGCCGGGAACAATCAGCCCCAGCATTTT. Translating it yields CASSYAGNNQPQHF.

There are a few counts of this clone. The CDR3 coding sequence is TGTGCCAGCAGGGACAGCGTCTATGGCTACACCTTC. It translates to CASRDSVYGYTF. This chain joins TRBV2 and TRBJ1-2, with D possibly TRBD1 on 6 matching bases. Germline CDR1 SNHLY, CDR2 FYNNEI. The V and J ends lost 6 bases and 4 bases respectively, with 9 bases between them. This CDR3 contains 12 residues.

This clone showed up just a few times. The chain links TRBV5-1 to TRBJ1-5; a weak D match, TRBD1 (5 bases). V was pared by 0 bases and J by 4 bases, with 11 bases between. Germline V gene sequence: CDR1 SGHRS, CDR2 YFSETQ. The CDR3 loop spans 15 amino acids. CDR3 loop: CASSLGQGENQPQHF. The CDR3 DNA reads TGCGCCAGCAGCTTGGGGCAGGGTGAGAATCAGCCCCAGCATTTT.

V is TRBV19 and J is TRBJ2-3, with 8 bases identical to TRBD1. Looked up from germline, CDR1 is LNHDA and CDR2 is SQIVND (reference sequence). The CDR3 has 16 amino acids. The ends lost 5 bases at V and 1 base at J; junction bases unmatched: 8. CDR3 bases: TGTGCCAGTAGTGACCCAGGGGGCGGCGGCACAGATACGCAGTATTTT. It translates to CASSDPGGGGTDTQYF.

The rearrangement uses TRBV27 and TRBJ2-7, with a weak D call TRBD2 (5 bases). The CDR3 has 15 amino acids. Germline values: CDR1 MNHEY, CDR2 SMNVEV (reference sequence). V lost 2 bases and J 0 bases, leaving 11 bases between the germline ends. CDR3: CASSLAEGPSYEQYF. The CDR3, as DNA: TGTGCCAGCAGTTTAGCTGAGGGCCCCTCCTACGAGCAGTACTTC.

The table lists this clone with a count of one. The V gene is TRBV28, the J gene TRBJ2-7; perhaps TRBD1 as D (6 bases). This CDR3 is 15 amino acids long. V shed 3 bases and J shed 3 bases, with 15 bases lying between them. Germline V gene sequence: CDR1 MDHEN, CDR2 SYDVKM. CDR3 sequence: CASSLWGPGVYEQYF. CDR3 sequence (DNA): TGTGCCAGCAGTTTGTGGGGGCCAGGGGTCTACGAGCAGTACTTC.

V gene TRBV18 combines with J gene TRBJ1-3; no reliable D call. V was pared by 0 bases and J by 1 base, with 7 bases between. This CDR3 is built from 15 residues. CDR1 and CDR2 from the germline V gene are KGHSH and LQKENI. The CDR3 region is CASSPPRTSGNTIYF. The CDR3 bases are TGTGCCAGCTCACCACCCCGGACTTCTGGAAACACCATATATTTT.

The chain joins TRBV11-2 to TRBJ2-5, with 9 bases matching TRBD1. CDR1 and CDR2 from the germline V gene are SGHAT and FQNNGV. After removal of 5 bases from V and 7 bases from J, the junction contained 5 bases not matched to a gene. The CDR3 has 13 residues. The CDR3 sequence is CASSPDRGGTQYF. DNA for the CDR3: TGTGCCAGCAGCCCGGACAGGGGAGGGACCCAGTACTTC.

The chain carries TRBV4-2 and TRBJ2-6; maybe TRBD1 (6 bases). Trimming pared 4 bases from V and 0 bases from J, leaving 22 bases between. The CDR3 extends over 20 amino acids. Germline-derived CDR1 and CDR2 are LGHNA and YNFKEQ. The CDR3 reads CASSRMSRVGAVSGANVLTF. The DNA of the CDR3 is TGTGCCAGCAGCCGTATGTCCCGAGTGGGGGCTGTCTCTGGGGCCAACGTCCTGACTTTC.

The genes are TRBV7-3 and TRBJ1-2, with D possibly matching TRBD1 (6 bases). This CDR3 spans 15 amino acids. V dropped 5 bases and J dropped 4 bases, with 17 bases sitting between them. The germline gives CDR1 SGHTA, CDR2 FQGTGA. The CDR3 DNA is TGTGCCAGCAGCGATGGACCCGGACAGCCCTATGGCTACACCTTC. It is translated as CASSDGPGQPYGYTF.

On this clone: Different DNA sequences within this sample yield the same CDR3. The CDR3 DNA reads as TGTGCCAGCAGCCCTCGACAGGGGACGAACACTGAAGCTTTCTTT. This translates into CASSPRQGTNTEAFF. The V and J genes are TRBV9 and TRBJ1-1; 8 bases map to TRBD1. V shed 4 bases, J shed 1 base, and the junction held 6 bases outside the gene matches. Germline V CDR1 and CDR2: SGDLS, YYNGEE. The CDR3 is made up of 15 amino acids.

The genes are TRBV3-1 (or the pseudogene TRBV3-2) and TRBJ2-3; possible D gene TRBD2, 7 bases. Deletions cut 4 bases from V and 4 bases from J, with 18 bases between. From germline, CDR1 is LGHDT and CDR2 YNNKEL (reference sequence). The CDR3 contains 16 residues. This CDR3 reads CASSPVWGGPADTQYF. The CDR3 DNA reads as TGTGCCAGCAGCCCCGTTTGGGGGGGGCCCGCAGATACGCAGTATTTT.

This clone occurred many times. The chain is built from TRBV6-2 or TRBV6-3 and TRBJ2-2; TRBD1 aligns across 7 bases. J gave up 3 bases and V 6 bases, and 7 bases lay outside the gene matches. Germline CDR1 is MNHEY and CDR2 is SVGEGT. This CDR3 is built from 15 residues. CDR3 nucleotide sequence: TGTGCCAGCAGCCTACGACAGGGTTACACCGGGGAGCTGTTTTTT. Translated, it gives CASSLRQGYTGELFF.

This rearrangement joins TRBV29-1 to TRBJ1-1; no clear D. The CDR3 runs to 13 residues. From germline, CDR1 is SQVTM and CDR2 ANQGSEA. V lost 6 bases, J lost 0 bases, and 11 bases lay in between. CDR3 region: CSVTGTVNTEAFF. CDR3 nucleotide sequence: TGCAGCGTGACCGGAACAGTGAACACTGAAGCTTTCTTT.

The chain employs TRBV2 and TRBJ1-4; 9 bases map to TRBD1. The CDR3 loop spans 15 amino acids. V dropped 5 bases and J dropped 8; count of bases not matched to a gene: 9. In germline, CDR1 is SNHLY, CDR2 FYNNEI. The CDR3 DNA follows: TGTGCCAGCAGTACACAGGGGGCCGGAATAGAAAAACTGTTTTTT. Its translation: CASSTQGAGIEKLFF. Drawing the rest from reference TRBV2 and TRBJ1-4, the complete variable domain is EPEVTQTPSHQVTQMGQEVILRCVPISNHLYFYWYRQILGQKVEFLVSFYNNEISEKSEIFDDQFSVERPDGSNFTLKIRSTKLEDSAMYFCASSTQGAGIEKLFFGSGTQLSVL.

This rearrangement joins TRBV6-1 to TRBJ1-3, with 7 bases matching TRBD1. V was clipped by 0 bases and J by 2 bases; unmatched bases: 1. The length of the CDR3 is 15 residues. Germline CDR1 is MNHNS and CDR2 is SASEGT. CDR3 nucleotides: TGTGCCAGCAGTGAAGCCGGGACAGCTGGAAACACCATATATTTT. Protein sequence: CASSEAGTAGNTIYF.

The genes are TRBV9 and TRBJ2-2; weak D call: TRBD2 (5 bases). The CDR3 length is 15 residues. Germline CDR1 is SGDLS and CDR2 is YYNGEE. The ends were cut back, 4 bases at V and 4 bases at J, with 14 bases in the middle. Here the CDR3 DNA reads TGTGCCAGCAGCATGGACCTGGCGGGCACCGGGGAGCTGTTTTTT. This translates into CASSMDLAGTGELFF.

The chain is built from TRBV27 and TRBJ2-5, with 7 bases that match TRBD1. The V segment lost 0 bases and the J segment 4 bases; nucleotides outside the gene matches: 5. CDR3 length equals 15 residues. The germline gives CDR1 MNHEY, CDR2 SMNVEV (reference sequence). CDR3 amino acids: CASSLSTGFTETQYF. The CDR3 region has the DNA TGTGCCAGCAGTTTATCGACAGGGTTTACAGAGACCCAGTACTTC.

This sequence joins TRBV4-1 and TRBJ2-5, with D tentatively TRBD1 (6 bases). The V and J ends lost 2 bases and 5 bases respectively, with 12 bases between them. This CDR3 has 14 amino acids. CDR1 and CDR2 from the germline V gene are MGHRA and YSYEKL. This chain's CDR3 is CASSQTGDRETQYF. For the CDR3, the DNA is TGCGCCAGCAGCCAAACAGGAGACAGGGAGACCCAGTACTTC.

This chain uses TRBV6-5 with TRBJ2-5, with 7 bases identical to TRBD2. Germline V gene data show CDR1 as MNHEY and CDR2 as SVGAGI. CDR3 length: 14 amino acids. The trim removed 8 bases at V and 5 bases at J, leaving 11 bases unmatched. CDR3: CASGPFGEGETQYF. DNA for the CDR3: TGTGCCAGCGGACCCTTCGGGGAGGGGGAGACCCAGTACTTC.

The chain couples TRBV5-1 to TRBJ2-3, with 10 nucleotides matching TRBD2. Germline CDR1 SGHRS, CDR2 YFSETQ. This CDR3 comprises 15 residues. J lost 4 bases, V lost 4 bases, and 6 bases had no gene match. DNA of the CDR3: TGCGCCAGCAGCCCCAGCGGGGGGGCCGCAGATACGCAGTATTTT. This codes for CASSPSGGAADTQYF.